Below are 15 T cell receptor beta chains sequenced from a single sample in a study of HIV-infected patients and healthy controls. Antiretroviral therapy had run roughly three months, about 14 weeks, before follow-up blood collection. Whole blood was used without fractionation, so all unsorted peripheral T cells were included. About 540 ng RNA was reverse transcribed with alpha and beta constant-region primers. Alpha and beta chain libraries were made separately by chain-specific third strand synthesis with multiplexing indices. In TCRdb, the 5' RACE reads were re-called with MiXCR into one record per CDR3 protein. This table has more than 4,000 distinct CDR3 sequences, approximately 20% appearing once. The sequencing here drew on blood, taken during antiretroviral therapy. These receptors came from an adult with HIV infection.

This clonotype was counted between two and nine times. This chain connects TRBV6-5 to TRBJ1-2, with TRBD1 matching over 8 bases. The germline V gene encodes CDR1 MNHEY and CDR2 SVGAGI. The CDR3 sequence is 15 residues long. The trim removed 6 bases at V and 4 bases at J, leaving 10 bases unmatched. The CDR3 spells CASRREQQGVYGYTF. In nucleotides, the CDR3 is TGTGCCAGCAGGCGGGAGCAACAGGGGGTCTATGGCTACACCTTC.

This rearrangement joins TRBV6-5 to TRBJ2-3, with 7 positions matching TRBD1. Germline-derived CDR1 and CDR2 are MNHEY and SVGAGI. Trimming took 0 bases from V and 5 from J; bases not matched to a gene: 8. The CDR3 extends over 16 amino acids. The CDR3 sequence: CASSYSTRGKLDTQYF. The CDR3 coding sequence is TGTGCCAGCAGTTACTCTACCAGGGGGAAATTAGATACGCAGTATTTT.

This clonotype was counted only a few times. The chain joins TRBV6-6 to TRBJ2-1; TRBD1 agrees at 8 bases. V was pared by 5 bases and J by 5 bases, with 14 bases of the junction left unmatched. The CDR3 consists of 17 residues. Germline-derived CDR1 and CDR2 are MNHNY and SVGAGI (reference sequence). The CDR3 DNA reads as TGTGCCAGCAGTCGGCCCCTGGGGACAGGTCTGAACAATGAGCAGTTCTTC. It encodes CASSRPLGTGLNNEQFF.

By sample fraction, this clonotype is large. The CDR3, as DNA: TGTGCCTGGAGTAGTACCTTGGACCCGAGGGGCAATCAGCCCCAGCATTTT. Translation: CAWSSTLDPRGNQPQHF. The chain recombines TRBV30 with TRBJ1-5; D is unresolved. Germline CDR1 is GTSNPN and CDR2 is SVGIG (reference sequence). V was trimmed by 2 bases and J by 2 bases, leaving 19 bases between them. The CDR3 length is 17 residues.

This clonotype was recorded a few times. V usage is TRBV21-1 and J usage is TRBJ1-1; no check of the table's D call, TRBD1, against the DNA was made. TRBV21-1 is assigned pseudogene status. The CDR3 is 14 residues long. For the CDR3, the DNA is TGTGCCAGCAGCAAAGGGGTAGAGGGGACTGAAGCTTTCTTT. Translating it yields CASSKGVEGTEAFF.

The J gene is TRBJ2-7, the V gene TRBV5-6, with TRBD1 identical over 9 bases. The CDR3 length is 14 residues. Germline values: CDR1 SGHDT, CDR2 YYEEEE. The trim removed 3 bases at V and 2 bases at J, leaving 3 bases unmatched. The CDR3 here is CASSSDRGPYEQYF. The CDR3 DNA reads as TGTGCCAGCAGCTCGGACAGGGGCCCCTACGAGCAGTACTTC. The full variable domain, in which reference TRBV5-6 and TRBJ2-7 provide the parts outside the CDR3, is DAGVTQSPTHLIKTRGQQVTLRCSPKSGHDTVSWYQQALGQGPQFIFQYYEEEERQRGNFPDRFSGHQFPNYSSELNVNALLLGDSALYLCASSSDRGPYEQYFGPGTRLTVT.

The chain has TRBV4-2 and TRBJ2-7; TRBD2 aligns across 14 bases. The V gene's germline CDR1 is LGHNA and CDR2 YNFKEQ. Trimming removed 4 bases from V and 3 bases from J; junction bases left unmatched: 5. The CDR3 has 16 amino acids. This CDR3 reads CASSRTGTSGGYEQYF. CDR3 coding DNA: TGTGCCAGCAGCCGAACCGGGACTAGCGGGGGCTACGAGCAGTACTTC.

This clonotype qualifies as medium-sized. The chain recombines TRBV7-2 with TRBJ2-2; 15 bases are a match to TRBD2. V trimming: 4 bases; J trimming: 7 bases; junction bases outside the gene matches: 4. Looked up from germline, CDR1 is SGHTA and CDR2 is FQGNSA. This CDR3 is 16 amino acids long. CDR3 protein: CASSWTSGGDGGELFF. DNA for the CDR3: TGTGCCAGCAGCTGGACTAGCGGGGGGGATGGCGGGGAGCTGTTTTTT.

This chain joins TRBV7-9 and TRBJ2-1; no clear D gene. The CDR3 covers 14 residues. Germline V gene lookup returns CDR1 SEHNR and CDR2 FQNEAQ (reference sequence). Trimming cost V 4 bases and J 2 bases, with 9 bases left between them. CDR3 residues: CASSSTLAYNEQFF. In DNA, the CDR3 is TGTGCCAGCAGCTCAACTCTCGCCTACAATGAGCAGTTCTTC.

This clonotype was observed a few times. This rearrangement joins TRBV5-1 to TRBJ2-5; 8 nucleotides match TRBD1. Germline V lookup: CDR1 SGHRS, CDR2 YFSETQ. The CDR3 spans 13 residues. Trimming removed 4 bases from V and 5 bases from J; junction bases left unmatched: 4. Written as DNA, the CDR3 is TGCGCCAGCAGCATACAGGGGGAGGAGACCCAGTACTTC. It specifies CASSIQGEETQYF.

This clonotype is labeled medium-sized. This chain's CDR3 is CASSSQLNYGYTF. CDR3 DNA: TGTGCCAGCAGCTCACAGCTTAACTATGGCTACACCTTC. The chain uses TRBV7-2 and TRBJ1-2; D gene unclear. The CDR3 consists of 13 residues. V gave up 4 bases and J gave up 1 base, with 7 bases separating them. CDR1 and CDR2 (germline): SGHTA, FQGNSA.

This clonotype was counted ten times or more. The gene calls are TRBV7-9 and TRBJ2-7; no clear D. Trimming removed 4 bases from V and 4 bases from J, with 8 bases in between. This CDR3 is 12 amino acids long. Germline assignment: CDR1 SEHNR and CDR2 FQNEAQ (reference sequence). The CDR3, as DNA: TGTGCCAGCAGCTCTTCTCGGTACGAGCAGTACTTC. This encodes CASSSSRYEQYF.

The chain has TRBV20-1 and TRBJ1-2; D not certain. The CDR3 is 13 amino acids. Trimming left V 1 base short and J 7 bases short, with 13 bases between. Germline CDR1 is DFQATT and CDR2 is SNEGSKA (reference sequence). The chain's CDR3 is CSARVRLSGGYTF. Here the CDR3 DNA reads TGCAGTGCTAGAGTGAGATTGAGCGGTGGCTACACCTTC.

The rearrangement uses TRBV7-7 and TRBJ2-1; no firm D call. CDR3 length: 14 residues. Germline loops: CDR1 SSHAT, CDR2 FNYEAQ (reference sequence). Trimming removed 6 bases from V and 1 base from J, with 10 bases in between. The DNA of the CDR3 is TGTGCCAGCAGTCCTCAATATTCCTACAATGAGCAGTTCTTC. It yields the protein CASSPQYSYNEQFF.

This clonotype was observed many times. The V gene is TRBV18, the J gene TRBJ1-1; D remains unclear. Germline lookup yields CDR1 KGHSH and CDR2 LQKENI. The CDR3 has 14 residues. V was clipped by 5 bases and J by 1 base, with 11 bases between them. CDR3 DNA sequence: TGTGCCAGCTCAATCCCGGAGTCGAACACTGAAGCTTTCTTT. Protein: CASSIPESNTEAFF.